The T cell receptor (beta chain) described here comes from a study of cytomegalovirus exposure and HLA in healthy donors (dated by TCRdb to the late 2010s). Concerning the study at large: An earlier analysis of several hundred of the donors reported approximately 270 Gb of sequence data and approximately 110 million unique TCR beta sequences from 150 million to 200 million T cells. Using immunosequencing, the study profiled T cell repertoires from 500 to 800 subjects and related those repertoires to cytomegalovirus serostatus. To study patterns of TCR occurrence, a later analysis re-analyzed previously published TCR beta repertoires from several hundred donors and added high-resolution HLA genotyping. Among 398 genotyped donors of the cohort, an average of approximately 200,000 unique TCR beta nucleotide sequences was sequenced per donor, of which approximately 18% were non-productive. Genome-wide SNP genotypes for about 60% of the roughly 700 donors were used in a later genetic analysis, which treated that subset as a discovery cohort. Along with the roughly 700-subject first cohort, a separate validation cohort of 120 different subjects was used. High-throughput TCR immunosequencing, statistical association of individual TCRs with disease status, and machine learning were combined to predict cytomegalovirus infection status. The study was designed to test whether signatures of past pathogen exposure could be identified by cataloging public T cell receptors. Because of strong linkage in the cohort, a few DR-DQ haplotypes were treated as single units for association and clustering. Among the 398 genotyped donors, 81% belonged to the genetic ancestry cluster associated with self-reported Caucasian donors. The number of donors typed differed by locus, with roughly 620-630 for A, B, C, DRB1 and DQB1, around 500 for DQA1, 606 for DPA1, and under 490 for DPB1. Both class I and class II loci were covered by HLA typing, at four-digit resolution. All discovery cohort repertoires had been generated on a single sequencing platform. An earlier analysis of fewer than 750 of the donors used high-throughput TCR beta sequencing to judge whether each TCR beta V gene segment behaved as functional or pseudogenic. Around 330 gigabases of sequencing data and around 85 million unique TCR sequences made up an early release that covered approximately 650 HLA-typed donors. Rather than drawing on any new phenotypic data, the later analysis identified candidate immune exposures from TCR beta sequences and the way those sequences occurred across donors. Donor age, sex, ethnicity and CMV serostatus were compiled together with the repertoire data. Summary of the overall study and its limitations: Some IMGT-functional V segments, including TRBV6-2 and TRBV6-3, could not be distinguished by the 87-base-pair reads and were therefore excluded. In a later analysis, 16,951 TCR beta sequences were associated with specific HLA alleles at a false discovery rate of 0.05. In a later analysis, TCR association rates were found to vary across HLA loci, with the most associated TCRs seen for DRB1 alleles and the fewest for HLA-C alleles. In this cohort, only TCR beta chains were sequenced, and detectable features were limited by the absence of alpha or paired-chain data. Because counts were too low, 15 to 20 rarely observed V segments, including chromosome 9 orphons, were left out of the earlier analysis of over 550 of the donors. According to the authors, the approach could potentially be generalized to other disease states and immunological phenotypes. In an earlier analysis of some 500 of the donors, most TCR beta V segments appeared in productive rearrangements about 87% or about 30% of the time, broadly matching IMGT annotations. Compared with the approximately 600-donor mean, donors in an Asian-associated ancestry cluster had fewer N-insertions in productive TCRs, according to a later genetic analysis. CMV serostatus was the only immune exposure information available for the cohort. The presence/absence analyses assumed that sequencing depth was roughly uniform across donors, and that assumption may not be true. In both the original and validation cohorts, the classifier was reported to diagnose cytomegalovirus status with high specificity and sensitivity. A further reported finding was that TCR beta sequences accurately predicted the HLA-A and HLA-B alleles for most subjects in the first cohort. Most TCR sequences were observed very rarely across donors, whereas some public TCRs were present in many individuals. In vitro tests confirmed that a few of the cytomegalovirus-associated TCR beta chains recognize cytomegalovirus antigens. Correlated functional status among segregating V segments might be attributable to linkage disequilibrium, but an unknown experimental factor could not be ruled out. According to a later analysis, most CMV-associated TCR beta chains appeared to be HLA-restricted, and the HLA associations seemed to be driven largely by CMV exposure. A group of highly shared sequence variants was considered likely to be a technical artifact of the sequencing pipeline. HLA typing was unavailable for some donors at each locus, so association tests used only the typed subset. A total of 164 TCR beta chains were listed by the study as associated with cytomegalovirus. In a later genetic analysis, a missense DCLRE1C variant was associated with V-gene and J-gene trimming of TCR beta chains, and the association was replicated in an independent cohort. A later analysis found that HLA-associated TCR beta chains were more clonally expanded and had lower generation probabilities than equally common non-associated chains. Assigning TCR associations to individual alleles was difficult when HLA alleles, especially DR and DQ, strongly co-occurred. According to a later analysis, parvovirus B19, influenza, CMV and Epstein-Barr virus appeared linked to several top co-occurrence clusters.

The library was generated by the immunoSEQ multiplex PCR assay. For the multiplex PCR, a mixture combining 60 forward primers for TCR Vbeta segments and 13 reverse primers for TCR Jbeta segments was used. A multiplex PCR assay on genomic DNA amplified the CDR3 region of rearranged TCR beta genes. On the Illumina HiSeq System, the amplified TCR beta libraries were sequenced as 87-base-pair reads. The original pipeline was this. In a later analysis, some 80 million unique TCR beta chains were counted across the 500 to 850 repertoires, and about 9.9 million of these chains were shared by at least two donors. A nearest-neighbor algorithm error-corrected the raw reads and collapsed the reads into unique sequences, merging closely related sequences to remove PCR and sequencing errors. V, D and J gene segments were assigned by aligning CDR3 sequences to IMGT reference sequences. For a sequence to be retained, a match of at least six nucleotides to both a V gene segment and a J gene segment was required. Rearrangements were classified as productive when the CDR3 lacked stop codons and remained in frame with V and J, and all other rearrangements were classified as non-productive. CDR3 was defined by IMGT convention, running from the second conserved V-encoded cysteine to the conserved J-encoded phenylalanine. The earlier analysis of about 570 of the donors excluded any sequence lacking an unambiguous match to a single V gene segment. In an earlier analysis of 500 to 750 of the donors, V segments were called functional above 56.7% productive rearrangements and were called segregating when the between-donor standard deviation exceeded 5%. To diagnose cytomegalovirus status from the catalog of TCR beta chain sequences, a statistical classification framework was built. In a later analysis, V and J genes were assigned by comparing TCR nucleotide sequences against IMGT/GENE-DB human TR gene sequences. In a later analysis, CDR3 sequences and most-parsimonious VDJ recombination scenarios were assigned using the TCRdist pipeline. In a later analysis, each TCR beta chain was defined by its CDR3 amino acid sequence together with its V-gene family, and reads without a unique V-gene family were excluded. To address suspected cross-contamination and a sequencing artifact, a later analysis removed 592 highly shared, low-generation-probability nucleotide sequences. For each public chain, a later analysis derived a clonal expansion index from normalized ranks of inferred template counts within each repertoire. In a later analysis, generation probabilities were computed with a VDJ recombination model fitted to out-of-frame rearrangements, and the resulting probabilities were checked against IGoR. In a later analysis, TCR-TCR, TCR-HLA and TCR-CMV co-occurrence was scored with hypergeometric tests, and a repertoire-size bias correction was applied to TCR pairs. In a later analysis, false discovery rates were estimated by permuting HLA or CMV assignments 20 times. A later analysis grouped co-occurring TCRs with DBSCAN, adding TCRdist sequence similarity when clustering within HLA-allele-positive subsets. For co-occurrence clustering, repertoires with fewer than 30,000 or more than 120,000 public chains were excluded, along with a handful of repertoires with anomalous nucleotide sharing. The immuneACCESS repertoire file appears here via TCRdb, limited to in-frame rearrangements. These files lack a portion of the clones; in checked studies, under half of the deficit traces to unresolved V genes, and the cause of the others is not known. V and J calls and clone size are copied from that table; D and trimming were computed from the DNA. The sample table lists just under 250,000 clones, roughly 87% of them with a count of one. 5% to 6.5% of the sample goes to the ten largest clones.

Clipping removes 8 bases from V and 5 bases from J, with 8 as the unmatched junction base count. The CDR3 holds 13 amino acids from the cysteine to the phenylalanine. Solely the CDR3 DNA is kept, with 39 bases framed from the first base. CDR1 and CDR2, per the germline V gene, are SNHLY and FYNNEI. The cohort comprised 666 healthy bone marrow donors. Cohort members were all nominally healthy when sampled, although unrecorded immune exposures were likely present. The donor tested CMV seropositive and was one of the 289 seropositive cohort members. Each donor provided a peripheral blood sample, and peripheral blood mononuclear cells were used for TCR beta sequencing. The Qiagen DNeasy Blood Extraction Kit was used to extract genomic DNA from the blood cell samples. A word on this clone: What this receptor recognizes is not known. No much larger clonotype is one base removed from it; base qualities were not supplied.

This TCR came from a woman in her thirties or forties in good health and CMV-seropositive. What was sequenced was PBMCs. Here the chain combines TRBV2 and TRBJ2-7, and 8 junctional nucleotides match TRBD1. The DNA is TGTGCCAGCGGACAGGGATTACCCAACGAGCAGTACTTC. The resulting protein is CASGQGLPNEQYF.